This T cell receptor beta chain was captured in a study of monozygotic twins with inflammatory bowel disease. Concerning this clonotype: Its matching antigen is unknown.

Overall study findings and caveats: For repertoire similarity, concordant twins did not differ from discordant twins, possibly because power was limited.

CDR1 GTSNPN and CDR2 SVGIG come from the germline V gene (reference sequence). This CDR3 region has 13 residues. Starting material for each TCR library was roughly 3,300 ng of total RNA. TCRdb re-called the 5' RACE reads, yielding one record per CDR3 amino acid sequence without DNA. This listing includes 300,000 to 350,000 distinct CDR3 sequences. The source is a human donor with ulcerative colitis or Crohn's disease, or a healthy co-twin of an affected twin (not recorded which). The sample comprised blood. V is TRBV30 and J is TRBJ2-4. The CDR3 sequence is CAWSVSSGNIQYF.